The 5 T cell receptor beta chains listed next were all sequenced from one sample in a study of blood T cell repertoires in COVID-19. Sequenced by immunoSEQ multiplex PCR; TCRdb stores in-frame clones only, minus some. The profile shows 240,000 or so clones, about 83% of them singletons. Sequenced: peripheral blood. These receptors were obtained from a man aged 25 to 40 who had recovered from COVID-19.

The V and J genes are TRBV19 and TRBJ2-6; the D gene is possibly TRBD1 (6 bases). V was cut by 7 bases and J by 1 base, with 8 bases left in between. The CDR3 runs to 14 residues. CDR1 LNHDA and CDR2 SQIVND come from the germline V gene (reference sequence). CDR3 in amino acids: CASNTGSGANVLTF. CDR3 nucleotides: TGTGCCAGTAATACAGGGTCTGGGGCCAACGTCCTGACTTTC.

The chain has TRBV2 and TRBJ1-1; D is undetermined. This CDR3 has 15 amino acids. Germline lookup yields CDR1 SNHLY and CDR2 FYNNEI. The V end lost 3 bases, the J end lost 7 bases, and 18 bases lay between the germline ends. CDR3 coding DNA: TGTGCCAGCAGTGATGAGCTGGAGACGACCCTTGAAGCTTTCTTT. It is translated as CASSDELETTLEAFF.

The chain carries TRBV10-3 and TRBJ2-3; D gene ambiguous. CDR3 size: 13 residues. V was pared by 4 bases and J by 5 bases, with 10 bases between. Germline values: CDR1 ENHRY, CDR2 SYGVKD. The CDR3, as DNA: TGTGCCATCAGTGCCCCACAGAGAGATACGCAGTATTTT. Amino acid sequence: CAISAPQRDTQYF.

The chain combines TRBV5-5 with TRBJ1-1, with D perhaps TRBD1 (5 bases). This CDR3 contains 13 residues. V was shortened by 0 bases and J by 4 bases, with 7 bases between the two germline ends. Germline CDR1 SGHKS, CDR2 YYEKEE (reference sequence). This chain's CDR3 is CASSLDQGTEAFF. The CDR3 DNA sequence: TGTGCCAGCAGCTTGGACCAGGGCACTGAAGCTTTCTTT.

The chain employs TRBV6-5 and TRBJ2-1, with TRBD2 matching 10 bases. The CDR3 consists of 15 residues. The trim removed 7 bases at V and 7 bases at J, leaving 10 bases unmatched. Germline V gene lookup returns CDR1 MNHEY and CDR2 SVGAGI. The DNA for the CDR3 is TGTGCCAGCAACCGCCTAGCGGGGGCCGGGAATGAGCAGTTCTTC. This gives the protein CASNRLAGAGNEQFF.